The 6 T cell receptor beta chains below all came from one sample that was sequenced in a study of neurological immune-mediated disorders. TCRdb analysed the 5' RACE reads with MiXCR anew, one entry per CDR3 protein. Here the sample spans more than 40,000 distinct CDR3 sequences, around 3.3% being singletons. Sequences were obtained from PBMCs. These receptors came from a woman aged 50 to 60 with multiple sclerosis.

This clonotype was counted many times. The chain recombines TRBV20-1 with TRBJ1-2; TRBD1 is a possible D gene (6 bases). Per the germline V gene, CDR1 is DFQATT and CDR2 is SNEGSKA (reference sequence). With 2 bases removed from V and 5 bases from J, the gap between germline ends came to 9 bases. This CDR3 spans 12 amino acids. CDR3 sequence reads: CSARRGEYGYTF. Here the CDR3 DNA reads TGCAGTGCTAGAAGGGGGGAATATGGCTACACCTTC.

The table lists this clonotype with many counts. As DNA, the CDR3 is TGTGCCAGCAGTGCATCGTTTAGCAGACACTACGAGCAGTACTTC. Protein sequence: CASSASFSRHYEQYF. The chain carries TRBV2 and TRBJ2-7; D is unclear. The CDR3 loop spans 15 amino acids. Trimming removed 4 bases at V and 3 bases at J, with 16 bases between. CDR1 and CDR2 (germline): SNHLY, FYNNEI. Full variable domain (outside the CDR3, taken from reference TRBV2 and TRBJ2-7): EPEVTQTPSHQVTQMGQEVILRCVPISNHLYFYWYRQILGQKVEFLVSFYNNEISEKSEIFDDQFSVERPDGSNFTLKIRSTKLEDSAMYFCASSASFSRHYEQYFGPGTRLTVT.

This clonotype was counted ten times or more. The chain carries TRBV5-1 and TRBJ2-1; 7 nucleotides match TRBD2. The ends lost 0 bases at V and 8 bases at J; junction bases unmatched: 5. The CDR3 is 14 amino acids. CDR1 is SGHRS, CDR2 YFSETQ, per germline. CDR3: CASSLARTRDEQFF. The CDR3 DNA reads TGCGCCAGCAGCTTGGCAAGGACTAGAGATGAGCAGTTCTTC.

This clonotype was observed many times. This chain joins TRBV7-9 and TRBJ2-5; unclear D gene. The germline V and J ends were trimmed by 5 bases and 2 bases, with 9 bases remaining between them. Germline assignment: CDR1 SEHNR and CDR2 FQNEAQ (reference sequence). The CDR3 length is 13 residues. CDR3 residues: CASSLRQQETQYF. Written as DNA, the CDR3 is TGTGCCAGCAGCCTCCGGCAGCAAGAGACCCAGTACTTC.

This clonotype came up many times. The rearrangement uses TRBV7-6 and TRBJ1-4, with TRBD1 identical over 7 bases. Germline CDR1 and CDR2: SGHVS and FNYEAQ. Trimming removed 5 bases from V and 4 bases from J; junction bases left unmatched: 7. The CDR3 length is 15 residues. The CDR3 nucleotides are TGTGCCAGCAGCGACACAGGGGAGAGTAATGAAAAACTGTTTTTT. This encodes CASSDTGESNEKLFF. Drawing the rest from reference TRBV7-6 and TRBJ1-4, the complete variable domain is GAGVSQSPRYKVTKRGQDVALRCDPISGHVSLYWYRQALGQGPEFLTYFNYEAQQDKSGLPNDRFSAERPEGSISTLTIQRTEQRDSAMYRCASSDTGESNEKLFFGSGTQLSVL.

This clonotype was seen repeatedly, ten times or more. For the CDR3, the DNA is TGTGCCAGCAGGAACGAACGGGACAGCCGATACAATGAGCAGTTCTTC. This sequence encodes CASRNERDSRYNEQFF. This chain links TRBV12-3 or TRBV12-4 with TRBJ2-1; 7 bases agree with TRBD1. This CDR3 contains 16 residues. The trim removed 6 bases at V and 4 bases at J, leaving 12 bases unmatched.